A single sample is the source of the 10 T cell receptor beta chains below, sequenced in a study of blood T cell repertoires in COVID-19. The data were produced by immunoSEQ multiplex PCR, yet TCRdb's version contains in-frame clones alone and is incomplete. The sample has some 180,000 clones, 87% seen once. The sample taken for sequencing was peripheral blood. These receptors originate from a man aged 60 to 75 with active or convalescent COVID-19.

The chain links TRBV20-1 to TRBJ1-5, with 9 nucleotides matching TRBD1. Germline lookup yields CDR1 DFQATT and CDR2 SNEGSKA (reference sequence). V was pared by 3 bases and J by 7 bases, with 4 bases of the junction left unmatched. This CDR3 region has 13 residues. The CDR3 DNA reads as TGCAGTGCTAGTGGGACAGGGCGACAGCCCCAGCATTTT. Translating gives CSASGTGRQPQHF.

V usage is TRBV5-1 and J usage is TRBJ1-6; weak D call: TRBD1 (5 bases). Germline V gene data show CDR1 as SGHRS and CDR2 as YFSETQ. V lost 3 bases, J lost 6 bases, and 10 bases lay in between. This CDR3 is 14 amino acids long. DNA for the CDR3: TGCGCCAGCAGCTCGGTGGGGGGTAATTCACCCCTCCACTTT. It yields the protein CASSSVGGNSPLHF.

This clone was seen only a few times. The chain combines TRBV6-2 or TRBV6-3 with TRBJ2-7; TRBD2 matches at 8 bases. With 4 bases clipped from V and 1 base from J, the junction kept 6 bases outside the gene matches. Germline values: CDR1 MNHEY, CDR2 SVGEGT. The CDR3 length is 15 residues. CDR3 DNA: TGTGCCAGCAGTTCGGGGGGGGCCCTTTCCTACGAGCAGTACTTC. This gives the protein CASSSGGALSYEQYF.

Only a few counts were recorded for this clone. The chain carries TRBV5-6 and TRBJ2-5; 9 bases fit TRBD1. The CDR3 contains 13 residues. V shed 4 bases and J 6 bases; nucleotides not matched to a gene: 4. Germline V CDR1 and CDR2: SGHDT, YYEEEE. The CDR3, as DNA: TGTGCCAGCAGCGGACAGGGGATAAAGACCCAGTACTTC. It translates to CASSGQGIKTQYF.

The chain carries TRBV30 and TRBJ2-7; 7 bases fit TRBD1. The CDR3 length is 13 residues. The junction had 3 bases not matched to a gene; V was cut back by 0 bases and J by 4 bases. The germline V gene has CDR1 GTSNPN and CDR2 SVGIG (reference sequence). CDR3 sequence (DNA): TGTGCCTGGAGTGTAGGGACAGTATACGAGCAGTACTTC. Translated: CAWSVGTVYEQYF.

This chain links TRBV5-4 with TRBJ1-2, with D possibly TRBD1 on 5 matching bases. The germline gives CDR1 SGHNT, CDR2 YYREEE (reference sequence). The CDR3 contains 12 residues. Trimming removed 6 bases at V and 5 bases at J, with 11 bases between. The CDR3: CASTTGGYGYTF. The CDR3 region has the DNA TGTGCCAGCACCACGGGGGGGTATGGCTACACCTTC.

The chain is built from TRBV6-6 and TRBJ1-3, with D possibly being TRBD1 (5 bases). The CDR3 is made up of 15 amino acids. Germline lookup yields CDR1 MNHNY and CDR2 SVGAGI (reference sequence). V was trimmed by 2 bases and J by 3 bases, leaving 11 bases between them. Here the CDR3 reads CASSYGGALGNTIYF. The CDR3 region has the DNA TGTGCCAGCAGTTACGGTGGGGCGCTTGGAAACACCATATATTTT.

The V call is TRBV6-1, the J call TRBJ1-2; TRBD1 might be the D (5 bases). Germline-derived CDR1 and CDR2 are MNHNS and SASEGT. Trimming stripped 1 base from V and 0 bases from J, with 12 bases between. This CDR3 contains 16 residues. The CDR3 DNA reads TGTGCCAGCAGTGAAGGGAAGGGGCTAGCTAACTATGGCTACACCTTC. Translated, it gives CASSEGKGLANYGYTF.

The gene calls are TRBV30 and TRBJ1-4; 7 bases agree with TRBD1. The length of the CDR3 is 14 residues. Germline V gene lookup returns CDR1 GTSNPN and CDR2 SVGIG (reference sequence). The V gene end was trimmed by 5 bases and the J gene end by 4 bases; junction bases not matched to a gene: 7. The CDR3 sequence: CAWREQGRNEKLFF. CDR3 DNA: TGTGCCTGGCGAGAACAGGGGCGTAATGAAAAACTGTTTTTT.

The chain combines TRBV5-1 with TRBJ1-1; possibly TRBD1 for D (5 bases). Per germline, CDR1 SGHRS and CDR2 YFSETQ. The ends were cut back, 2 bases at V and 4 bases at J, with 9 bases in the middle. The CDR3 sequence is 13 residues long. The CDR3 DNA is TGCGCCAGCAGCTTTTCTGGGGCCACTGAAGCTTTCTTT. Protein: CASSFSGATEAFF.